This T cell receptor (beta chain) was found in a study of blood T cells in healthy people across ages. Study conclusions and caveats: TCR beta diversity, measured per million T cells, fell in a roughly linear way with age.

A second roughly 6 to 12 cycle PCR used barcoded and J-beta primers. TCRdb re-analysed the 5' RACE reads in MiXCR, keeping a single row per CDR3 protein. Altogether 1.6 million or so distinct CDR3 sequences are present, roughly 32% being singletons, with the ten largest covering around 10%. Of note for this clonotype: Its antigen remains unknown.

This CDR3 has 15 residues. V trimming: 5 bases; J trimming: 5 bases; junction bases outside the gene matches: 10. Germline CDR1 reads DFQATT; CDR2 reads SNEGSKA (reference sequence). What was sequenced was blood. The chain combines TRBV20-1 with TRBJ2-1, with 9 bases lining up with TRBD2. The TCR originated in a woman between 25 and 40 years old in good health. The CDR3: CSASGGGALDNEQFF. The CDR3 DNA reads as TGCAGTGCTTCCGGCGGGGGGGCGTTGGACAATGAGCAGTTCTTC.